The clone carrying this TCR beta chain was detected a few times. Its antigen remains unidentified. TCRdb's copy holds only in-frame clones and misses some; the assay was immunoSEQ multiplex PCR. This sample has a few hundred thousand clones, with 67% found just once. This sample was included in a study of cytotoxic CD8 clonotypes in ibrutinib-treated CLL. Study summary: Overall, 25 or so responses were partial and 2 complete; following median about 68 months, around 15 patients stayed remitted and some 12 progressed. Study-level points and caveats: The study found baseline clonality above age-matched healthy donors, tracking circulating CD8+ T-cell counts. Treatment left the uncommon public clonotypes either contracted or stable in frequency. Clonality rose at ibrutinib response, held steady in sustained remission, and fell toward baseline at progression.

The CDR3 contains 16 residues. J gave up 2 bases and V 5 bases, and 9 bases lay outside the gene matches. CDR1 and CDR2 (germline): PRHDT, FYEKMQ (reference sequence). This TCR was recovered from a human donor with chronic lymphocytic leukemia. The source was PBMCs, collected after 36 months of ibrutinib treatment. The gene calls are TRBV13 and TRBJ2-1; 7 bases align to TRBD2. For the CDR3, the DNA is TGTGCCAGCAGCCCCAGCGGGGTGGAGCCCTACAATGAGCAGTTCTTC. It is translated as CASSPSGVEPYNEQFF.